Listed here are 5 T cell receptor beta chains from one sample, sequenced in a study of blood T cell repertoires in COVID-19. The method was immunoSEQ multiplex PCR; TCRdb's version includes in-frame clones alone and lacks a portion of them. The repertoire holds a few hundred thousand clones, with around 87% as singletons. The sample consisted of peripheral blood. The receptors here all came from a human donor in a cohort sampled during active COVID-19.

This chain joins TRBV5-1 and TRBJ2-3; 9 nucleotides match TRBD2. Trimming took 0 bases from V and 4 from J; bases not matched to a gene: 12. This CDR3 is 18 amino acids long. In germline, CDR1 is SGHRS, CDR2 YFSETQ. The CDR3: CASSLEGAGGPISDTQYF. In nucleotides, the CDR3 is TGCGCCAGCAGCTTGGAGGGAGCGGGGGGCCCAATTTCAGATACGCAGTATTTT.

This chain uses TRBV9 with TRBJ1-6, with TRBD1 as a possible D gene (6 bases). This CDR3 has 15 amino acids. V was cut by 0 bases and J by 8 bases, with 12 bases left in between. The germline CDR1 and CDR2 sequences are SGDLS and YYNGEE. CDR3 in DNA: TGTGCCAGCAGCGTAGGGCAGGGGCCTCATTCACCCCTCCACTTT. It specifies CASSVGQGPHSPLHF.

CDR3 protein: CASSLDLASGGAETDTQYF. CDR3 DNA: TGTGCCAGCAGCTTAGATCTGGCTAGCGGGGGGGCCGAGACAGATACGCAGTATTTT. The chain combines TRBV11-2 with TRBJ2-3; 12 positions match TRBD2. Unmatched junction bases numbered 10, after V lost 0 bases and J lost 3 bases. The CDR3 length is 19 residues. In germline, CDR1 is SGHAT, CDR2 FQNNGV.

The gene calls are TRBV30 and TRBJ2-4, with D possibly TRBD2 on 6 matching bases. Germline CDR1 and CDR2: GTSNPN and SVGIG (reference sequence). V was trimmed by 2 bases and J by 8 bases, leaving 19 bases between them. This CDR3 spans 15 amino acids. CDR3: CAWSPPGLLPHIQYF. The CDR3 coding sequence is TGTGCCTGGAGTCCACCGGGACTTTTACCCCACATTCAGTACTTC. The whole variable domain, remainder taken from reference TRBV30 and TRBJ2-4, is SQTIHQWPATLVQPVGSPLSLECTVEGTSNPNLYWYRQAAGRGLQLLFYSVGIGQISSEVPQNLSASRPQDRQFILSSKKLLLSDSGFYLCAWSPPGLLPHIQYFGAGTRLSVL.

CDR3 bases: TGCGCCAGCAGCTTGGACAGGGACGGAGAGACCCAGTACTTC. It encodes CASSLDRDGETQYF. The chain combines TRBV5-1 with TRBJ2-5; tentatively, D is TRBD1 (6 bases). Germline V gives CDR1 SGHRS, CDR2 YFSETQ. The V gene lost 0 bases and the J gene lost 4 bases, with 10 bases spanning the gap. CDR3 length: 14 residues. Full variable domain (outside the CDR3, taken from reference TRBV5-1 and TRBJ2-5): KAGVTQTPRYLIKTRGQQVTLSCSPISGHRSVSWYQQTPGQGLQFLFEYFSETQRNKGNFPGRFSGRQFSNSRSEMNVSTLELGDSALYLCASSLDRDGETQYFGPGTRLLVL.